This T cell receptor (beta chain) appears in the sequencing data of a study of identical twins (dated by TCRdb to between 2015 and 2016). The study in broad terms: To test whether fetal clonotypes persist, this study deep-sequenced TCR alpha and beta repertoires from monozygotic twins, from unrelated adults of various ages, and from cord blood. To rule out contamination, the twin experiments were replicated at different times with different library preparation protocols. What the work shows at the level of the full study, not this receptor alone: Conclusions relied on cross-sectional statistical analysis, since the same donors could not be followed over many years. Abundant cord blood beta clonotypes had fewer insertions, young adult naive repertoires showed a similar but weaker trend, and memory repertoires showed no such trend. In monozygotic twins, recombination models systematically underestimated out-of-frame TCR alpha sharing, but the models matched the sharing seen between unrelated individuals. Zero-insertion analyses could be partly confounded by invariant T cells such as MAIT and iNKT, though diverse VJ usage argued against such confounding for most clonotypes. Out-of-frame TCR alpha sequences shared between twins showed an excess of low generation-probability sequences compared with coincidental sharing between unrelated individuals. The excess sharing between twins in beta out-of-frame sequences was weaker because fewer shared sequences reduced the signal-to-noise ratio.

All donors were healthy Caucasians. Three pairs of female monozygotic twins, all aged 18 to 29 years, were included in the twin cohort. RNA for TCR libraries was isolated from peripheral blood mononuclear cells. Receptors were amplified or captured by 5' RACE. Instrument on record: Illumina HiSeq 2000. A universal primer binding site was introduced by template switching, and a unique molecular identifier was present in the final cDNA, enabling accurate counting of TCR cDNA molecules. First-strand cDNA for TCR alpha and beta chains was synthesized from specific primers in the conserved constant-segment region. To control for contamination, every cDNA library was double barcoded, receiving both a SMART-Mk sample barcode and Illumina barcodes. Two successive PCR steps introduced TruSeq adapter sequences along with Illumina sample barcodes. Sequencing of the TCR alpha and beta cDNA libraries was done on the Illumina HiSeq platform using custom primers. The authors' analysis ran thus. MiGEC was used to process raw reads and extract unique molecular identifiers, and MiXCR was used to find CDR3 positions. Recombination models were inferred per individual with the repgenHMM and IGoR tools using an EM algorithm. Shared clonotype analysis was performed with the tcR package in R, normalizing sharing by the product of cloneset sizes. To study raw recombination free of thymic and clonal selection effects, out-of-frame nonproductive sequences were analyzed. The raw public data were reprocessed by TCRdb itself: fastp quality trimming at Q25, MiXCR clonotype calling, in-frame beta chains only. Each CDR3 protein appears once, grouped with its most common genes and DNA. Here the V and J calls rest on TCRdb's processing, not on the authors' analysis. The sample yields some 790,000 distinct CDR3 sequences; approximately 18% were counted once. Less than 15% of the sample is taken by the ten largest.

This clonotype was counted between two and nine times. Its antigen remains unidentified. The sample holds no much larger clone one base away, and base qualities are not on file. CDR1 and CDR2 are drawn from the germline V gene: SNHLY, FYNNEI. Cut back by 7 bases and 7 bases, the V and J ends lie 17 bases apart. The CDR3 starts with the cysteine, ends with the phenylalanine, and has 13 residues. CDR3 DNA is the only sequence kept; it has 39 bases, read in frame from the first base. This sample was also put to use in a study of T cells expressing NK-cell markers. The second source states: In sorted CD3+CD56+NKG2C+, CD3+CD56+NKG2C- and CD3+CD56-NKG2C+ T-cell subsets from eight donors, TCR beta-chain repertoires were profiled. Of the eight sequenced donors, seven were found to be HCMV-seropositive and one was found to be HCMV-seronegative. In several experiments an anti-gammadeltaTCR antibody was added to restrict sorting to alphabetaTCR-expressing T cells. For roughly six donors, the dominant CD3+CD56+NKG2C+ clonotypes were among the top 10 CD8+ clonotypes and accounted for about 1.0-7.5% of CD8+ T cells. Those dominant clonotypes were again the most abundant among CD3+CD56-NKG2C+ cells in four donors, at about 25-60.1%. Whether the expanded NKG2C-expressing T cell clones were specific for HCMV antigens remained unclear. The study sequenced eight donors, all healthy volunteers chosen at random: three men and five women. A commercial ELISA kit detecting HCMV-specific IgG in serum was used to determine HCMV serostatus. Bulk peripheral blood T-cell repertoires were additionally sequenced from unsorted PBMC for 5 or 6 donors. Reads were demultiplexed and grouped by UMI with MIGEC, and clonotypes were assembled and quantified with MiTCR. To exclude erroneous sequences, only TCR cDNA sequences supported by at least two reads were retained. The tcR package was used for downstream repertoire analysis, and clonotypes were matched across fractions by CDR3 nucleotide sequence plus V segment. VDJmatch was used to annotate antigen specificity against VDJdb, with one amino acid substitution in CDR3 permitted.

This receptor was identified in a woman between 18 and 29 years old in good health. Sequencing was carried out using PBMCs. The chain joins TRBV2 to TRBJ2-7; no D gene call is confident. The DNA sequence reads TGTGCCAGCACCTACGGTGAGCCCCTGGAGCAGTACTTC. It translates as CASTYGEPLEQYF.